The 4 T cell receptor beta chains below come from one sample, sequenced in a study of blood T cell repertoires in COVID-19. Here immunoSEQ multiplex PCR was the method, and the copy in TCRdb shows in-frame clones only, minus some. The repertoire consists of approximately 250,000 clones, with 83% occurring once and the leading ten covering more than 5.5%. The sample was peripheral blood. These receptors were obtained from a human donor in a cohort sampled during active COVID-19.

This sequence joins TRBV2 and TRBJ2-4; 7 bases match TRBD1. Germline values: CDR1 SNHLY, CDR2 FYNNEI. J was trimmed by 7 bases and V by 6 bases; bases with no gene match: 6. This CDR3 has 13 residues. CDR3 DNA: TGTGCCAGCAGCAATGACAGGGTGAACATTCAGTACTTC. Translated: CASSNDRVNIQYF.

The rearrangement joins TRBV19 to TRBJ1-2, with D perhaps TRBD1 (6 bases). The V and J ends lost 6 bases and 0 bases respectively, with 17 bases between them. Germline V gives CDR1 LNHDA, CDR2 SQIVND (reference sequence). The CDR3 contains 16 residues. In DNA form, the CDR3 reads TGTGCCAGTAGCGCCCTGACAGGAGAAGCTAACTATGGCTACACCTTC. Translated: CASSALTGEANYGYTF. Complete variable domain (other parts from reference TRBV19 and TRBJ1-2): DGGITQSPKYLFRKEGQNVTLSCEQNLNHDAMYWYRQDPGQGLRLIYYSQIVNDFQKGDIAEGYSVSREKKESFPLTVTSAQKNPTAFYLCASSALTGEANYGYTFGSGTRLTVV.

The chain links TRBV6-1 to TRBJ2-6; D not certain. CDR1 is MNHNS and CDR2 is SASEGT in the germline V gene. V was cut by 4 bases and J by 0 bases, with 10 bases left in between. The CDR3 sequence is 16 residues long. CDR3 in DNA: TGTGCCAGCAGTGGTCAAGCCGTCTCTGGGGCCAACGTCCTGACTTTC. Its protein is CASSGQAVSGANVLTF.

As DNA, the CDR3 is TGTGCCAGCAGCTCGACAGGGTGGGAAGAGACCCAGTACTTC. This gives the protein CASSSTGWEETQYF. The chain employs TRBV6-4 and TRBJ2-5, with 7 bases identical to TRBD1. Trimming took 6 bases from V and 3 from J; bases not matched to a gene: 7. There are 14 residues in the CDR3. The germline gives CDR1 MRHNA, CDR2 SNTAGT.